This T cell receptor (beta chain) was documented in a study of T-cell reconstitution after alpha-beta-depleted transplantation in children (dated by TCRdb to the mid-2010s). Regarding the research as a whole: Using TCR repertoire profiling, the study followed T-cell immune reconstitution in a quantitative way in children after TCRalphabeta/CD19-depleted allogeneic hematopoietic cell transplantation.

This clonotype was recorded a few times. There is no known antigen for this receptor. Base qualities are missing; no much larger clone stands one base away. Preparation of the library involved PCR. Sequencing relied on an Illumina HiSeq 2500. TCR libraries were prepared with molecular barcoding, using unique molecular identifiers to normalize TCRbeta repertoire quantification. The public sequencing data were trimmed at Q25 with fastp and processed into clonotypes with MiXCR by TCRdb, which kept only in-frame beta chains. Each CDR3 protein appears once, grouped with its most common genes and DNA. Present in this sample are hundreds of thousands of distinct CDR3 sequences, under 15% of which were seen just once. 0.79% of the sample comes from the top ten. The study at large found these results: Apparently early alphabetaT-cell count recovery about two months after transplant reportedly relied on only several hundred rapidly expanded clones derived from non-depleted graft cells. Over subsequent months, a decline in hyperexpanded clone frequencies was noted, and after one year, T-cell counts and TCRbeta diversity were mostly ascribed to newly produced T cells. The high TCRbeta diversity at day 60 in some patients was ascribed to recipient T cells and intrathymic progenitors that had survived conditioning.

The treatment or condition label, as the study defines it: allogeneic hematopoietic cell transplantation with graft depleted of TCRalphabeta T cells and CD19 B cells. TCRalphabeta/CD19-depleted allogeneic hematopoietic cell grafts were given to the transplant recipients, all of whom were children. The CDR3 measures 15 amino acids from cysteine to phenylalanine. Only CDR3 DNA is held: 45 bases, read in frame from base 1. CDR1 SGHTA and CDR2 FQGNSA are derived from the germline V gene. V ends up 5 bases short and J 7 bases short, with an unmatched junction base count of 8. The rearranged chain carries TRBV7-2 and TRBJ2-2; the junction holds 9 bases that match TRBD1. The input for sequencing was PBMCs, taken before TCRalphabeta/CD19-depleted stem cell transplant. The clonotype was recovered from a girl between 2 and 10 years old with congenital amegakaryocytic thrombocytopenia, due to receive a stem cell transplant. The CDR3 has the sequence CASSAGQGLGGELFF. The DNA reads TGTGCCAGCAGCGCAGGACAGGGGTTAGGCGGGGAGCTGTTTTTT.